A selection of T cell receptor beta chains follows, all from one sample in a study of T cell changes during pregnancy in multiple sclerosis. Only in-frame clones appear in the TCRdb table, and some are missing; sequencing was by immunoSEQ multiplex PCR. The top ten hold 1.2% of the sample, which has over 30,000 clones, 88% seen once. Sample: CD4+ T cells from peripheral blood mononuclear cells, taken before pregnancy. These receptors were taken from a female donor with multiple sclerosis, enrolled in a pregnancy study. The CDR3 runs from the conserved cysteine through the conserved F or W. D genes are given only for firm matches. Expanded clones are given a class, and other clones once, few, many or no size at all.

>19|TRBD2|TRBV7-2|-|TRBJ2-1
CASSKRGLAGGGSYNEQFF
TGTGCCAGCAGCAAAAGGGGACTAGCGGGAGGCGGTTCCTACAATGAGCAGTTCTTC
>16|-|TRBV11-3|-|TRBJ2-1
CASSSRNIGGGDEQFF
TGTGCCAGCAGCTCACGTAATATCGGGGGAGGCGATGAGCAGTTCTTC
>14|TRBD1|TRBV5-1|-|TRBJ1-1
CASSIGTGGTEAFF
TGCGCCAGCAGCATAGGGACAGGAGGAACTGAAGCTTTCTTT
>14|TRBD2|TRBV29-1|-|TRBJ2-4
CSVGLPGRGIIQYF
TGCAGCGTCGGACTACCGGGGAGGGGTATCATTCAGTACTTC
>13|TRBD1|TRBV5-4|-|TRBJ2-7
CASSLGGRDEQYF
TGTGCCAGCAGCTTAGGGGGCAGGGACGAGCAGTACTTC
>16|TRBD1|TRBV5-1|-|TRBJ2-7
CASSFRSGTGWSEQYF
TGCGCCAGCAGCTTTAGATCCGGGACAGGGTGGTCCGAGCAGTACTTC
>13|TRBD1|TRBV5-4|-|TRBJ1-1
CASSFDRETEAFF
TGTGCCAGCAGCTTTGACAGGGAAACTGAAGCTTTCTTT
>14|TRBD1|TRBV28|-|TRBJ2-1
CASRGGQGAQEQFF
TGTGCCAGCAGGGGCGGACAGGGGGCGCAGGAGCAGTTCTTC
>12|-|TRBV29-1|few|TRBJ1-1
CSVVRVNTEAFF
TGCAGCGTTGTCAGGGTGAACACTGAAGCTTTCTTT
>14|TRBD1|TRBV5-1|-|TRBJ1-2
CASSSNTGGSGYTF
TGCGCCAGCAGCTCTAACACAGGGGGAAGTGGCTACACCTTC
>15|TRBD1|TRBV6-5|-|TRBJ1-1
CASSYLTGVGTEAFF
TGTGCCAGCAGTTACTTGACAGGGGTGGGCACTGAAGCTTTCTTT
>15|-|TRBV28|-|TRBJ1-5
CASRGVSMGAQPQHF
TGTGCCAGCAGAGGGGTTAGCATGGGCGCTCAGCCCCAGCATTTT
>14|-|TRBV18|-|TRBJ2-2
CASSQGQNTGELFF
TGTGCCAGCTCACAGGGACAGAACACCGGGGAGCTGTTTTTT
>14|TRBD1|TRBV6-5|-|TRBJ1-5
CASSPDRGYQPQHF
TGTGCCAGCAGTCCGGACAGGGGGTATCAGCCCCAGCATTTT
>13|-|TRBV4-3|-|TRBJ2-5
CASSQALLETQYF
TGCGCCAGCAGCCAAGCCCTTCTAGAGACCCAGTACTTC
>15|TRBD2|TRBV5-6|-|TRBJ2-5
CASSFDGTNQETQYF
TGTGCCAGCAGCTTTGACGGGACTAACCAAGAGACCCAGTACTTC
>12|-|TRBV25-1|-|TRBJ1-2
CASSVGANGYTF
TGTGCCAGCAGTGTGGGCGCCAATGGCTACACCTTC
>16|TRBD2|TRBV5-1|-|TRBJ2-1
CASSLSAREGYNEQFF
TGCGCCAGCAGCTTGTCTGCGCGGGAGGGTTACAATGAGCAGTTCTTC
>14|-|TRBV5-1|-|TRBJ1-2
CASSLVADIYGYTF
TGCGCCAGCAGCTTGGTGGCAGACATCTATGGCTACACCTTC
>14|-|TRBV5-4|-|TRBJ2-7
CASSGHKGDYEQYF
TGTGCCAGCAGCGGTCATAAGGGAGACTACGAGCAGTACTTC
>13|TRBD1|TRBV28|-|TRBJ1-2
CASSLTGNYGYTF
TGTGCCAGCAGTTTGACAGGGAACTATGGCTACACCTTC
>16|TRBD1|TRBV18|-|TRBJ1-3
CASSRDRAVAGNTIYF
TGTGCCAGCTCACGAGACAGGGCTGTGGCTGGAAACACCATATATTTT
>18|TRBD2|TRBV27|-|TRBJ2-1
CASSFGLARGGGYNEQFF
TGTGCCAGCAGTTTTGGACTAGCGAGAGGGGGGGGGTACAATGAGCAGTTCTTC
>17|-|TRBV28|-|TRBJ1-5
CASSPTLGAVGNQPQHF
TGTGCCAGCAGTCCAACCCTGGGCGCTGTAGGCAATCAGCCCCAGCATTTT
>14|-|TRBV15|-|TRBJ2-2
CATMEGGLGGELFF
TGTGCCACCATGGAAGGAGGGTTGGGCGGGGAGCTGTTTTTT
>14|-|TRBV28|-|TRBJ1-5
CASTLGGNNQPQHF
TGTGCCAGCACCCTCGGGGGTAACAATCAGCCCCAGCATTTT
>13|-|TRBV19|-|TRBJ2-3
CASSDSSTDTQYF
TGTGCCAGTAGTGACAGTAGCACAGATACGCAGTATTTT
>15|-|TRBV6-6|-|TRBJ2-3
CASSSRERSTDTQYF
TGTGCCAGCAGTTCTCGGGAGAGGAGTACAGATACGCAGTATTTT
>15|-|TRBV5-1|-|TRBJ1-2
CASSLAGLQGDGYTF
TGCGCCAGCAGCTTGGCCGGGTTACAGGGAGATGGCTACACCTTC
>13|-|TRBV30|-|TRBJ1-6
CAWSVADLAALHF
TGTGCCTGGAGTGTAGCGGACCTGGCGGCCCTCCACTTT
>13|TRBD2|TRBV10-3|-|TRBJ2-7
CAISASGRGEQYF
TGTGCCATCAGCGCTAGCGGGAGAGGCGAGCAGTACTTC
>17|-|TRBV5-6|-|TRBJ2-7
CASSLTGHTFGRDEQYF
TGTGCCAGCAGCTTGACGGGACACACCTTCGGAAGGGACGAGCAGTACTTC
>14|TRBD2|TRBV2|once|TRBJ2-5
CASSEATSVETQYF
TGTGCCAGCAGTGAAGCGACTAGCGTTGAGACCCAGTACTTC
>16|-|TRBV4-3|-|TRBJ2-2
CASSPGHLVRDGELFF
TGCGCCAGCAGCCCTGGACATTTGGTACGAGACGGGGAGCTGTTTTTT
>14|TRBD1|TRBV5-1|once|TRBJ1-2
CASTSGTGYSGYTF
TGCGCCAGCACCTCAGGGACAGGGTATAGTGGCTACACCTTC
>13|-|TRBV19|-|TRBJ2-5
CASSMVREETQYF
TGTGCCAGTAGTATGGTCAGGGAAGAGACCCAGTACTTC
>14|-|TRBV18|-|TRBJ1-1
CASSPPLMNTEAFF
TGTGCCAGCTCACCACCGTTAATGAACACTGAAGCTTTCTTT
>15|-|TRBV27|once|TRBJ2-5
CASRAQGWAQETQYF
TGTGCCAGCAGGGCGCAGGGGTGGGCCCAAGAGACCCAGTACTTC
>16|TRBD1|TRBV2|-|TRBJ1-2
CASSEDGRGTADGYTF
TGTGCCAGCAGTGAAGATGGTAGGGGGACAGCCGATGGCTACACCTTC
>14|-|TRBV10-3|once|TRBJ2-7
CATNSWGETYEQYF
TGTGCCACCAACTCTTGGGGGGAAACGTACGAGCAGTACTTC
>14|TRBD1|TRBV10-3|-|TRBJ1-6
CAISERDRDSPLHF
TGTGCCATCAGTGAAAGGGACAGAGATTCACCCCTCCACTTT
>13|TRBD1|TRBV11-3|-|TRBJ2-7
CASSPGQGGKQYF
TGTGCCAGCAGCCCGGGACAGGGTGGAAAGCAGTACTTC
>13|-|TRBV5-1|-|TRBJ2-5
CASSLGQQETQYF
TGCGCCAGCAGCTTGGGACAGCAAGAGACCCAGTACTTC
>15|TRBD2|TRBV2|medium-sized|TRBJ2-7
CASTSQTSGIYEQYF
TGTGCCAGCACTTCCCAGACTAGCGGGATCTACGAGCAGTACTTC
>11|TRBD2|TRBV20-1|-|TRBJ2-7
CSAPGTSGVIF
TGCAGTGCTCCCGGGACTAGCGGGGTTATCTTC
>13|-|TRBV6-4|-|TRBJ1-1
CASRLQGNTEAFF
TGTGCCAGCAGACTACAGGGGAACACTGAAGCTTTCTTT
>15|-|TRBV5-1|-|TRBJ1-2
CASSLSGVERYGYTF
TGCGCCAGCAGCTTGTCAGGGGTCGAAAGATATGGCTACACCTTC
>16|-|TRBV6-5|-|TRBJ2-3
CASSYSARRGSDTQYF
TGTGCCAGCAGTTACTCGGCTAGGAGGGGCTCAGATACGCAGTATTTT
>13|-|TRBV6-1|-|TRBJ1-1
CASSAGMNTEAFF
TGTGCCAGCAGTGCCGGGATGAACACTGAAGCTTTCTTT